This T cell receptor beta chain was sequenced for a study of blood T cell repertoires in COVID-19. Germline V gives CDR1 SGHRS, CDR2 YFSETQ. This CDR3 has 15 amino acids. Trimming took 4 bases from V and 5 from J; bases not matched to a gene: 9. Libraries were prepared by immunoSEQ multiplex PCR; TCRdb keeps only in-frame clonotypes and omits some of them. The sample shows approximately 130,000 clones, around three quarters of them seen only once. V gene TRBV5-1 combines with J gene TRBJ2-7; 10 nucleotides agree with TRBD1. The receptor was derived from a human donor in a cohort sampled during active COVID-19. The sequenced sample was peripheral blood. CDR3 residues: CASSPSGTGVHEQYF. The CDR3 nucleotides are TGCGCCAGCAGCCCCTCAGGGACAGGGGTCCACGAGCAGTACTTC.